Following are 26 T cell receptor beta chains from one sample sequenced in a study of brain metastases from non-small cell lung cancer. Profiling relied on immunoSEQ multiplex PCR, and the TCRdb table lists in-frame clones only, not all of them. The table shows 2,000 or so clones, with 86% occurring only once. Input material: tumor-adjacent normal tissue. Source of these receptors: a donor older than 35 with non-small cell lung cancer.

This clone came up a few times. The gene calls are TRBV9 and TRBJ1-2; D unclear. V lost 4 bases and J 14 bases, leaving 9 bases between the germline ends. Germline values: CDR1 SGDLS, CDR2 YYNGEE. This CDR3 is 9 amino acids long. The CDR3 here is CASSPRKTF. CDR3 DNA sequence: TGTGCCAGCAGCCCCCGTAAAACCTTC.

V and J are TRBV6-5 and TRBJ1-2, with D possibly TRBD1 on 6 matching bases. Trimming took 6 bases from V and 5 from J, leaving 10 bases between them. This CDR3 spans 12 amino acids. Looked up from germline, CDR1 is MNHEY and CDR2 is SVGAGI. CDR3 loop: CASSLTGYGYTF. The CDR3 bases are TGTGCCAGCAGCCTAACAGGGTATGGCTACACCTTC.

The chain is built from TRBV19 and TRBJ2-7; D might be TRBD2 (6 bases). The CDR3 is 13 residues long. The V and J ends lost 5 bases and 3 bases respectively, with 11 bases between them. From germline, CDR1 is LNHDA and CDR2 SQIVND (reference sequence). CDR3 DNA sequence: TGTGCCAGTAGTGCGGAGGGTTTCTACGAGCAGTACTTC. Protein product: CASSAEGFYEQYF.

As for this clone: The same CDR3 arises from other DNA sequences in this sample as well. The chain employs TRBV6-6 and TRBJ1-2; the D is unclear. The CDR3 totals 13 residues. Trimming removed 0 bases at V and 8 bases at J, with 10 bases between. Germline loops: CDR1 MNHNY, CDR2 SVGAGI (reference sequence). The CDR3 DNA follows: TGTGCCAGCAGTTACTCGACATCAGGCGGCTACACCTTC. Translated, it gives CASSYSTSGGYTF.

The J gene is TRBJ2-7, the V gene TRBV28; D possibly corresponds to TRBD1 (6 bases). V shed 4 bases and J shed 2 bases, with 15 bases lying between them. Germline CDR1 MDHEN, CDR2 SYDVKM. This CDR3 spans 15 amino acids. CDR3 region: CASSSTGTLTYEQYF. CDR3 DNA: TGTGCCAGCAGTTCCACCGGGACACTCACCTACGAGCAGTACTTC.

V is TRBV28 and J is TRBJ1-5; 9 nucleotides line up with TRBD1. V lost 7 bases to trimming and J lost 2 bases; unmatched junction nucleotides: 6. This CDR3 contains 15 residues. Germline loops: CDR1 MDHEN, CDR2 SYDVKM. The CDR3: CASKVDRGGNQPQHF. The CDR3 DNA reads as TGTGCCAGCAAAGTGGACAGGGGAGGCAATCAGCCCCAGCATTTT.

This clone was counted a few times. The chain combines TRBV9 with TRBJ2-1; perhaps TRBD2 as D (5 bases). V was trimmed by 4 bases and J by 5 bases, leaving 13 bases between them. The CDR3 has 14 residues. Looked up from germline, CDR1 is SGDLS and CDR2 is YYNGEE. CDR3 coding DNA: TGTGCCAGCAGCTTCCTGACTACCGACAATGAGCAGTTCTTC. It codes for CASSFLTTDNEQFF.

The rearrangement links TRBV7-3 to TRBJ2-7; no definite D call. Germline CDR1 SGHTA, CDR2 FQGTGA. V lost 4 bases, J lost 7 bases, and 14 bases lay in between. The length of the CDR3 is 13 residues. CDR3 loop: CASSSLRYGEQYF. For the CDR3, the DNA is TGTGCCAGCAGCTCCCTGCGGTACGGGGAGCAGTACTTC.

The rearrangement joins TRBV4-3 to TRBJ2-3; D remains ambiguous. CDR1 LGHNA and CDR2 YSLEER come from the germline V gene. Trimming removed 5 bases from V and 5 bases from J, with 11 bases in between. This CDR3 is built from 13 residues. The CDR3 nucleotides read TGCGCCAGCAGCTCTCTACTCGGAGATACGCAGTATTTT. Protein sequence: CASSSLLGDTQYF.

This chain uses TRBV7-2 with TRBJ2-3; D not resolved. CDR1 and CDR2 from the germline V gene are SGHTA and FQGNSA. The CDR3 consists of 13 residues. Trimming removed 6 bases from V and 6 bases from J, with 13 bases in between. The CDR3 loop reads CASSPKSSDTQYF. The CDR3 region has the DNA TGTGCCAGCAGTCCTAAGAGTTCGGATACGCAGTATTTT.

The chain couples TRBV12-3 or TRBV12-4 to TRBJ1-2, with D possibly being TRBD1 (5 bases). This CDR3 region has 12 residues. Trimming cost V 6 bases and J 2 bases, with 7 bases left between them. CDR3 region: CASSPGNYGYTF. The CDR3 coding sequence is TGTGCCAGCAGCCCAGGGAACTATGGCTACACCTTC.

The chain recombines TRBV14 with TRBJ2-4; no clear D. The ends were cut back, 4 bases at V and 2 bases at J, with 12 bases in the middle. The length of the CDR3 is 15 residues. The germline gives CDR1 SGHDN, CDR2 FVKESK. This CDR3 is CASSPREATKNIQYF. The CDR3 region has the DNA TGTGCCAGCAGCCCCCGAGAGGCGACCAAAAACATTCAGTACTTC. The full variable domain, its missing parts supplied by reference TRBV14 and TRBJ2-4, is EAGVTQFPSHSVIEKGQTVTLRCDPISGHDNLYWYRRVMGKEIKFLLHFVKESKQDESGMPNNRFLAERTGGTYSTLKVQPAELEDSGVYFCASSPREATKNIQYFGAGTRLSVL.

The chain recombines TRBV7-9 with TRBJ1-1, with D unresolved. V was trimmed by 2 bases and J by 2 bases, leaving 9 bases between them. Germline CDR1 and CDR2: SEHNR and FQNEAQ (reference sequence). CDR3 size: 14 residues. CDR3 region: CASSLLQLNTEAFF. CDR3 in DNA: TGTGCCAGCAGCTTATTACAGTTAAACACTGAAGCTTTCTTT.

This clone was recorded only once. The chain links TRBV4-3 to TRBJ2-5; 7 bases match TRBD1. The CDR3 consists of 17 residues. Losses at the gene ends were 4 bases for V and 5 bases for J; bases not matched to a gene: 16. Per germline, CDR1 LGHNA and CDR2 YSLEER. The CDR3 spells CASSRTPATGNYETQYF. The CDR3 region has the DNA TGCGCCAGCAGCCGAACTCCGGCGACAGGGAATTATGAGACCCAGTACTTC.

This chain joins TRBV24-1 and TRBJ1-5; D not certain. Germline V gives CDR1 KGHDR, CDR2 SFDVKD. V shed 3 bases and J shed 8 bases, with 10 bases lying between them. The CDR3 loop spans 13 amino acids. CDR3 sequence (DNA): TGTGCCACCAGTGATACGGACGACAAGCCCCAGCATTTT. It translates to CATSDTDDKPQHF.

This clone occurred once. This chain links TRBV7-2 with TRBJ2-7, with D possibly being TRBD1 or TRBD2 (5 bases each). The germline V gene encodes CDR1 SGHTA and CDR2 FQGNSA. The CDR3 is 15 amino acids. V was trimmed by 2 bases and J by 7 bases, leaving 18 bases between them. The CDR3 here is CASSLLYMGVGEQYF. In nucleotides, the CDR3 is TGTGCCAGCAGCTTACTTTATATGGGGGTAGGGGAGCAGTACTTC.

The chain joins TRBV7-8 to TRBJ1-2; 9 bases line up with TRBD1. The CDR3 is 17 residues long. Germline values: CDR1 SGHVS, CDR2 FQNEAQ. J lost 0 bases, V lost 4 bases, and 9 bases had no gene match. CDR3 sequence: CASSSEWTGVTNYGYTF. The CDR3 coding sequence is TGTGCCAGCAGCTCAGAATGGACAGGGGTGACTAACTATGGCTACACCTTC.

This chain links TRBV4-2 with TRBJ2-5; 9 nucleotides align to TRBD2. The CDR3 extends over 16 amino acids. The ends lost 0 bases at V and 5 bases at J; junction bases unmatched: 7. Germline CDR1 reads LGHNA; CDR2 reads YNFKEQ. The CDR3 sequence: CASSQDERGAEETQYF. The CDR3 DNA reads TGTGCCAGCAGCCAAGATGAGCGGGGGGCGGAGGAGACCCAGTACTTC.

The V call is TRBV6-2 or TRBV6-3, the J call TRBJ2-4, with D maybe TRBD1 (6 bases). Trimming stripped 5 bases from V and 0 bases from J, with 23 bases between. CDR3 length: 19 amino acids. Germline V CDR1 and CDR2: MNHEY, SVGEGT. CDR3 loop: CASSPPRPTGKLAKNIQYF. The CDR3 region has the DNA TGTGCCAGCAGTCCGCCCAGACCTACAGGGAAATTAGCCAAAAACATTCAGTACTTC.

CDR3 coding DNA: TGTGCCAGCAGTGTGGGGACAGGGGAAAATGAGCAGTTCTTC. Its protein product is CASSVGTGENEQFF. This chain connects TRBV6-4 to TRBJ2-1; 10 bases map to TRBD1. Losses at the gene ends were 4 bases for V and 7 bases for J; bases not matched to a gene: 4. Looked up from germline, CDR1 is MRHNA and CDR2 is SNTAGT. This CDR3 has 14 amino acids.

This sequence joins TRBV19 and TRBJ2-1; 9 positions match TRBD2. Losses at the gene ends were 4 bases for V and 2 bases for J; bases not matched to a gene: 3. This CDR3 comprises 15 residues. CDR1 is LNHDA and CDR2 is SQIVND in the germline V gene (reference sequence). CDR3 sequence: CASSKTSGTYNEQFF. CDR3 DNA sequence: TGTGCCAGTAGTAAGACTAGCGGAACCTACAATGAGCAGTTCTTC.

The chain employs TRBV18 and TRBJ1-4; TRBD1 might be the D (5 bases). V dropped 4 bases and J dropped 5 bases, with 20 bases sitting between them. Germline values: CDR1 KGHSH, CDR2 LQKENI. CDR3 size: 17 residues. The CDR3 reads CASSLGPGSGVNEKLFF. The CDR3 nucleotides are TGTGCCAGCTCACTAGGACCAGGGTCGGGAGTCAATGAAAAACTGTTTTTT. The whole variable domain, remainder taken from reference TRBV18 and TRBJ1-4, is NAGVMQNPRHLVRRRGQEARLRCSPMKGHSHVYWYRQLPEEGLKFMVYLQKENIIDESGMPKERFSAEFPKEGPSILRIQQVVRGDSAAYFCASSLGPGSGVNEKLFFGSGTQLSVL.

The CDR3 region is CASSLDRQALNEQYF. The CDR3, as DNA: TGTGCCAGCAGCCTAGATCGACAGGCCCTAAACGAGCAGTACTTC. The chain carries TRBV5-6 and TRBJ2-7; weak D call: TRBD1 (6 bases). The CDR3 loop spans 15 amino acids. V lost 4 bases, J lost 5 bases, and 19 bases lay in between. CDR1 and CDR2 from the germline V gene are SGHDT and YYEEEE.

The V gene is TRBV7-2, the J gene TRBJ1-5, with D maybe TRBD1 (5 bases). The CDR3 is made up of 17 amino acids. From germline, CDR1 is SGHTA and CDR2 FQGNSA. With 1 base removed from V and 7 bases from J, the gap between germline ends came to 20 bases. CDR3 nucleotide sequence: TGTGCCAGCAGCTTAGTCTCGATGAGAACAGGCCAGCAGCCCCAGCATTTT. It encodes CASSLVSMRTGQQPQHF.

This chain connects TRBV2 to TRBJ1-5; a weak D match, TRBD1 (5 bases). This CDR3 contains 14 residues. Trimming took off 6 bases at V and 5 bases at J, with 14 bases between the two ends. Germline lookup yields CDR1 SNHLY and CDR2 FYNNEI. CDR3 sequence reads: CASSRGTADQPQHF. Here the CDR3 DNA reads TGTGCCAGCAGCAGAGGGACGGCAGATCAGCCCCAGCATTTT. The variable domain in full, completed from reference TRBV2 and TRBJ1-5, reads EPEVTQTPSHQVTQMGQEVILRCVPISNHLYFYWYRQILGQKVEFLVSFYNNEISEKSEIFDDQFSVERPDGSNFTLKIRSTKLEDSAMYFCASSRGTADQPQHFGDGTRLSIL.

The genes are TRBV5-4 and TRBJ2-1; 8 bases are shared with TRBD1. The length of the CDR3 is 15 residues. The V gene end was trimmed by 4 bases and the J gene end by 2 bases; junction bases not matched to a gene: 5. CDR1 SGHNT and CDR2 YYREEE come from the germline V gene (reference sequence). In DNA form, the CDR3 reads TGTGCCAGCAGCGCCGACAGGGGACCCTACAATGAGCAGTTCTTC. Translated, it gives CASSADRGPYNEQFF.